The source of this TCR beta chain is a study of T cell responses to AZD1222 COVID-19 vaccine. Some clones are missing from TCRdb's copy, which holds only in-frame ones; the method was immunoSEQ multiplex PCR. The sample holds some 48,000 clones, 80% to 90% seen once. V was shortened by 2 bases and J by 1 base, with 8 bases between the two germline ends. In germline, CDR1 is MNHEY, CDR2 SVGAGI. This CDR3 is built from 14 residues. Sequenced material: peripheral blood, taken 28 days after the second AZD1222 dose. This rearrangement joins TRBV6-5 to TRBJ1-1; a possible D gene is TRBD1 (5 bases). The receptor comes from an adult who received the AZD1222 COVID-19 vaccine. Here the CDR3 DNA reads TGTGCCAGCAGTTACCGCGGACAGAACACTGAAGCTTTCTTT. Encoded protein: CASSYRGQNTEAFF.